Presented here are 4 T cell receptor beta chains from one specimen sequenced in a study of T cells in localized non-small cell lung cancer (dated by TCRdb to about 2020). Library method: the immunoSEQ multiplex PCR assay. TCRdb carries this immuneACCESS record with in-frame sequences only. Its versions omit some clonotypes, under half of them owing to an unresolved V gene in the studies checked, with the rest unexplained. In this sample the table shows 19,000 or so clones, around 80% of which occur a single time. Approximately 30% of the sample goes to the ten largest clones. The sequencing here drew on peripheral blood, taken before any cancer treatment. These receptors came from a male donor at least 60 years old with stage III lung adenocarcinoma.

The V gene is TRBV6-6, the J gene TRBJ1-1, with TRBD1 matching 8 bases. There are 14 residues in the CDR3. V dropped 7 bases and J dropped 3; count of bases not matched to a gene: 7. Germline V gene sequence: CDR1 MNHNY, CDR2 SVGAGI (reference sequence). The CDR3 DNA sequence: TGTGCCAGCAAAAAGACAGGGGCAGACACTGAAGCTTTCTTT. Translating it yields CASKKTGADTEAFF.

This clone was found a few times. The chain joins TRBV10-1 to TRBJ2-6; D not resolved. The CDR3 totals 15 residues. Germline CDR1 is WNHNN and CDR2 is SYGVQD (reference sequence). V was shortened by 7 bases and J by 4 bases, with 14 bases between the two germline ends. The chain's CDR3 is CASNRNLLGANVLTF. CDR3 in DNA: TGCGCCAGCAATCGAAACCTTCTGGGGGCCAACGTCCTGACTTTC.

The chain carries TRBV7-8 and TRBJ1-3, with TRBD1 as a possible D gene (5 bases). The CDR3 consists of 16 residues. Germline assignment: CDR1 SGHVS and CDR2 FQNEAQ. V lost 5 bases and J lost 2, with 16 bases in between. The CDR3 bases are TGTGCCAGCAGCCCGGGGACGTTAGGCACTGGAAACACCATATATTTT. This gives the protein CASSPGTLGTGNTIYF.

In its sample, this clone was seen a few times. The CDR3 reads CASSLKHGGWGTDTQYF. In DNA form, the CDR3 reads TGTGCCAGCAGCTTGAAGCACGGGGGGTGGGGCACAGATACGCAGTATTTT. V and J are TRBV11-2 and TRBJ2-3, with TRBD2 identical over 7 bases. Germline-derived CDR1 and CDR2 are SGHAT and FQNNGV. Germline trimming cut 3 bases from V and 1 base from J; bases unmatched to any gene: 10. The CDR3 is 17 residues long.